The T cell receptor (beta chain) described here comes from a study of shared clonotypes between healthy human individuals. Overall study context: Three plates were used per donor for CD4 naive, three for CD4 memory, two for CD8 naive and one for CD8 memory. The study's findings and limits: Of the naive CD4 clonotypes, roughly 5.5% were shared across a handful of donors.

Method: immunoSEQ multiplex PCR; TCRdb's copy keeps in-frame clones and lacks some. The table includes 300,000 to 400,000 clones, about 74% detected once. All the donors were Caucasian adults who lived in Nashville, Tennessee. Splitting of CD4+ cells produced CD45RA+ naive and CD45RA-negative memory subsets. This clone was counted a single time. Its antigen is unknown. This CDR3 is 14 amino acids long. V shed 0 bases, J shed 12 bases, and the junction held 6 bases outside the gene matches. The germline V gene encodes CDR1 LGHNA and CDR2 YSLEER. The chain has TRBV4-3 and TRBJ2-1, with 9 positions matching TRBD1. This receptor was identified in a man aged 25-45 years in good health. What was sequenced was memory CD4+ T cells sorted from blood. The subset: CD45RA-negative fraction. The CDR3 DNA reads TGCGCCAGCAGCCAAGATGGGACAGGGCGGGTGCAGTTCTTC. Amino acids: CASSQDGTGRVQFF.